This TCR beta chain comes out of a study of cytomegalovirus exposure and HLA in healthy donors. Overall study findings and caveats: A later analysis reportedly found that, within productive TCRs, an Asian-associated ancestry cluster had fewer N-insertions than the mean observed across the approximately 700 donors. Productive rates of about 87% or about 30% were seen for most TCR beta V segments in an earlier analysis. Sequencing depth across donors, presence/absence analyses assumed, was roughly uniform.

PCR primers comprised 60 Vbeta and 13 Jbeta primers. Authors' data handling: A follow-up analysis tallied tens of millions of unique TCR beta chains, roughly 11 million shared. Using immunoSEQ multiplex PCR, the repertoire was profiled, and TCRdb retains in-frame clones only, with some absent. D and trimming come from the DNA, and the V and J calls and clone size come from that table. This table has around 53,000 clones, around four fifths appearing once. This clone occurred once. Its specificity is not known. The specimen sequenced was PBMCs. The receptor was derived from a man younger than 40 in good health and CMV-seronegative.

CDR3 bases: TGTGCCAGCAGCTCGCAGGGGGCGTTAGCCGAGCAGTACTTC. Its protein product is CASSSQGALAEQYF. The chain is built from TRBV11-3 and TRBJ2-7, with TRBD1 identical over 8 bases. The germline gives CDR1 SGHNT, CDR2 YENEEA. The CDR3 loop spans 14 amino acids. The V segment lost 4 bases and the J segment 6 bases; nucleotides outside the gene matches: 8.